This T cell receptor beta chain emerged from a study of T-cell memory formation after mild COVID-19. Regarding the study as a whole: Contracting clones from day 15 to 85 showed balanced CD4/CD8; later expanders favored CD4+. Pre-infection memory showed some responding clones, and this suggested that cross-reactive memory joined.

V was trimmed by 6 bases and J by 9 bases, leaving 9 bases between them. The CDR3 extends over 11 amino acids. CDR1 LGHNA and CDR2 YNFKEQ come from the germline V gene. A note on this clonotype: Its antigen remains unidentified.

TCRdb itself ran the 5' RACE reads through MiXCR, one entry per CDR3 protein. The sample holds a few hundred thousand distinct CDR3 sequences, about a sixth seen once. The material sequenced was PBMCs or a T cell subset sorted from them (not recorded which). The chain couples TRBV4-2 to TRBJ2-1; D not certain. The source is a man aged 18 to 30 who had mild COVID-19 (a few samples of this study predate the infection). Cell type and time point are not known. The CDR3 loop is CASRGRVEQFF. The CDR3 DNA is TGTGCCAGCAGGGGCCGTGTTGAGCAGTTCTTC.